Below, 4 T cell receptor beta chains from the same sample are listed, as sequenced in a study of cytomegalovirus exposure and HLA in healthy donors. The PCR had 60 Vbeta and 13 Jbeta primers. The data were produced by immunoSEQ multiplex PCR, yet TCRdb's version contains in-frame clones alone and is incomplete. The repertoire holds roughly 150,000 clones, with roughly 64% as singletons. Sequenced: PBMCs. These receptors were obtained from a woman aged 30 to 39 in good health and CMV-seropositive.

The rearrangement joins TRBV13 to TRBJ2-3; a weak D match, TRBD2 (5 bases). The CDR3 has 16 residues. With 4 bases removed from V and 0 bases from J, the gap between germline ends came to 14 bases. From germline, CDR1 is PRHDT and CDR2 FYEKMQ (reference sequence). Written as DNA, the CDR3 is TGTGCCAGCAGCTCCTTTGGAAGGGAGAGCACAGATACGCAGTATTTT. It yields the protein CASSSFGRESTDTQYF. Based on the CDR3 plus reference TRBV13 and TRBJ2-3, the full variable domain is AAGVIQSPRHLIKEKRETATLKCYPIPRHDTVYWYQQGPGQDPQFLISFYEKMQSDKGSIPDRFSAQQFSDYHSELNMSSLELGDSALYFCASSSFGRESTDTQYFGPGTRLTVL.

This rearrangement joins TRBV6-1 to TRBJ2-3; 11 bases are shared with TRBD1. CDR1 is MNHNS and CDR2 is SASEGT in the germline V gene. The CDR3 sequence is 15 residues long. The V and J ends lost 9 bases and 4 bases, in that order; junction bases with no gene match: 9. CDR3 in DNA: TGTGCCAGTAAGGAGGGGACAGGGGGACCAGATACGCAGTATTTT. This codes for CASKEGTGGPDTQYF.

This rearrangement joins TRBV6-4 to TRBJ2-1; TRBD2 agrees at 7 bases. The germline CDR1 and CDR2 sequences are MRHNA and SNTAGT. Trimming took 5 bases from V and 6 from J; bases not matched to a gene: 10. This CDR3 is built from 15 residues. CDR3 in amino acids: CASSFGAGAPNEQFF. The CDR3 DNA reads as TGTGCCAGCAGTTTTGGCGCGGGAGCCCCCAATGAGCAGTTCTTC.

J is TRBJ1-2 and V is TRBV7-3; TRBD1 aligns across 9 bases. J was trimmed by 6 bases and V by 0 bases; bases with no gene match: 2. CDR1 is SGHTA, CDR2 FQGTGA, per germline. The CDR3 contains 14 residues. The CDR3 spells CASSLTGTGNGYTF. CDR3 coding DNA: TGTGCCAGCAGCTTAACAGGGACAGGGAATGGCTACACCTTC.